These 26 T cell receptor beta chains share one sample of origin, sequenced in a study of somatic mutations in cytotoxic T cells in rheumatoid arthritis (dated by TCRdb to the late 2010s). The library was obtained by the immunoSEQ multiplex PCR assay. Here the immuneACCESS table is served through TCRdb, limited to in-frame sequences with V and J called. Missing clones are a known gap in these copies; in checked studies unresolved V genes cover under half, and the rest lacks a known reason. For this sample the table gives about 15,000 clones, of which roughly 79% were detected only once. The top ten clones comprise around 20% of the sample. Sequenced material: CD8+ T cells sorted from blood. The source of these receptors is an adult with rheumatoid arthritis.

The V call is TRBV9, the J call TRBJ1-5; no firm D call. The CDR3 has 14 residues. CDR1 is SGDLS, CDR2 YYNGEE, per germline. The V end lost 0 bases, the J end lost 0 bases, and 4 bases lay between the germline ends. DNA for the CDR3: TGTGCCAGCAGCGTAGGGGTTAGCAATCAGCCCCAGCATTTT. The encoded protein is CASSVGVSNQPQHF.

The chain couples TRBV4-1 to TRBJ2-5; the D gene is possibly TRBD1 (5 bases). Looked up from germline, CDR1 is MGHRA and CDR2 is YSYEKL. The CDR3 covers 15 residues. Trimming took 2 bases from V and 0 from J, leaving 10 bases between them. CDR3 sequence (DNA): TGCGCCAGCAGCCAAAGGACACCTTACCAAGAGACCCAGTACTTC. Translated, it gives CASSQRTPYQETQYF.

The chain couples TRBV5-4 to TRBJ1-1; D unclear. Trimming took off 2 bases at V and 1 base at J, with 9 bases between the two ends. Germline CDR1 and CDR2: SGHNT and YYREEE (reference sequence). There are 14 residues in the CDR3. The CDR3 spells CASSFRRTNTEAFF. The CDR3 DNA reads TGTGCCAGCAGCTTCAGGCGGACGAACACTGAAGCTTTCTTT.

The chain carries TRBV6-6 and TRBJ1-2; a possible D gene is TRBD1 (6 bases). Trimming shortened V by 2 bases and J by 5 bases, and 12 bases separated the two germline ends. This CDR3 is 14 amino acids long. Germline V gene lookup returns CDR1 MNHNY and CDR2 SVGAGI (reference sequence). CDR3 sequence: CASSYPTGFYGYTF. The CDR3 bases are TGTGCCAGCAGTTACCCAACAGGGTTTTATGGCTACACCTTC.

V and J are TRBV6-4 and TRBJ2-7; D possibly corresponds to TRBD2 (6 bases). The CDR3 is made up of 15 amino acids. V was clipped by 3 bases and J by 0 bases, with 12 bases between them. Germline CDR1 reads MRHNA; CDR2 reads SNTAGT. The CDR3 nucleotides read TGTGCCAGCAGTGAACAACCGGGAGACTCCTACGAGCAGTACTTC. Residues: CASSEQPGDSYEQYF.

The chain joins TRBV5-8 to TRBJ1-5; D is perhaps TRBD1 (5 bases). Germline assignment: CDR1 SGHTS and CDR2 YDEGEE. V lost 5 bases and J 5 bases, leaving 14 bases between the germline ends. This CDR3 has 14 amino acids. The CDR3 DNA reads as TGTGCCAGCAGTTTCGGGGGTAACGATCAGCCCCAGCATTTT. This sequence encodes CASSFGGNDQPQHF.

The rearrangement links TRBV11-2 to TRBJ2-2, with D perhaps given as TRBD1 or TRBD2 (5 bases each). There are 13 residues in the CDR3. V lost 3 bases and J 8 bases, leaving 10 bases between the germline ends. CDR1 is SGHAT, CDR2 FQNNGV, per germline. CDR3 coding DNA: TGTGCCAGCAGCTTTTCGGGGCAGGGGGAGCTGTTTTTT. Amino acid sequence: CASSFSGQGELFF.

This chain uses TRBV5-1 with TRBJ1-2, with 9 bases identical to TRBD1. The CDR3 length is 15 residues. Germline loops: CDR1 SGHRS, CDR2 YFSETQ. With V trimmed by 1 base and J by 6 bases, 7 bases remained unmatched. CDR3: CASSLRGTGLDGYTF. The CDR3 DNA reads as TGCGCCAGCAGCTTGAGAGGGACAGGGCTCGATGGCTACACCTTC.

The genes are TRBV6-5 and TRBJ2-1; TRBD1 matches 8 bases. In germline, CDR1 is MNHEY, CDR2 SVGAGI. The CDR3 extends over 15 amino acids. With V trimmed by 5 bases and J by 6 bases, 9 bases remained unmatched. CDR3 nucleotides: TGTGCCAGCAGTGCAGGGGGCCCCAATCCCAATGAGCAGTTCTTC. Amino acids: CASSAGGPNPNEQFF.

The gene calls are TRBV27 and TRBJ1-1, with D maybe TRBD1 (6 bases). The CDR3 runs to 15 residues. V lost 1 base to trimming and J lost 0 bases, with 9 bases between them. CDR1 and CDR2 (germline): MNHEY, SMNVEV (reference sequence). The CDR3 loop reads CASSLYRVVNTEAFF. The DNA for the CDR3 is TGTGCCAGCAGTTTATACAGGGTTGTGAACACTGAAGCTTTCTTT.

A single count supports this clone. The CDR3 loop is CASSPSLTGSYEQYF. CDR3 in DNA: TGTGCCAGCAGCCCTTCTCTTACGGGATCCTACGAGCAGTACTTC. This chain joins TRBV6-5 and TRBJ2-7; TRBD2 might be the D (5 bases). Trimming removed 6 bases from V and 1 base from J, with 16 bases in between. CDR3 length: 15 amino acids. Germline V lookup: CDR1 MNHEY, CDR2 SVGAGI.

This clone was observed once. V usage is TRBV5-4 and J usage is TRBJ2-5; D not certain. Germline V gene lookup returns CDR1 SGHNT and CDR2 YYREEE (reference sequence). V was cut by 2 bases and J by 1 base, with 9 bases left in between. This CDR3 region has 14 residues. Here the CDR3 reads CASSFWASQETQYF. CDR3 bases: TGTGCCAGCAGCTTTTGGGCCAGCCAAGAGACCCAGTACTTC.

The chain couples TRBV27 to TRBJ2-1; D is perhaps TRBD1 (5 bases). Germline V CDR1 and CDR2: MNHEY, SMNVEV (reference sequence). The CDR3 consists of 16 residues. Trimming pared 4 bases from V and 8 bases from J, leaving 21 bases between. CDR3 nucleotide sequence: TGTGCCAGCAGTTCCAGGGTTGGGGTGATAAAGCATGAGCAGTTCTTC. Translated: CASSSRVGVIKHEQFF.

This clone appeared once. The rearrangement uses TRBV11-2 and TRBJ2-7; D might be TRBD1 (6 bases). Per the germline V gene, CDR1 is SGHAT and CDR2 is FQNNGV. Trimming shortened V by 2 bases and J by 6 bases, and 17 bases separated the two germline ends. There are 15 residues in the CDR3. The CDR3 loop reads CASSLSTGPIREQYF. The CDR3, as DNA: TGTGCCAGCAGCTTAAGCACAGGGCCCATACGCGAGCAGTACTTC.

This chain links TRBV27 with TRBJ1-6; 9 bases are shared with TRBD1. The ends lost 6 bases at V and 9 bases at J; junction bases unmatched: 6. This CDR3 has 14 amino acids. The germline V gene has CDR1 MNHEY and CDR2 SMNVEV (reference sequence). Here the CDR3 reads CASSGGTGSSPLHF. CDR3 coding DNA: TGTGCCAGCAGCGGGGGGACAGGGAGTTCACCCCTCCACTTT.

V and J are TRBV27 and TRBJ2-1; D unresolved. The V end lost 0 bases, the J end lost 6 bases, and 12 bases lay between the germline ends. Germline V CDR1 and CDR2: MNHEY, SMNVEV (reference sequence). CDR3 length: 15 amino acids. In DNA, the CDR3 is TGTGCCAGCAGTTTATCGTCGAGGTTAGGCAATGAGCAGTTCTTC. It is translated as CASSLSSRLGNEQFF.

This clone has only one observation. The CDR3 spells CAAREGALNTEAFF. In DNA form, the CDR3 reads TGTGCCGCACGCGAGGGGGCCCTGAACACTGAAGCTTTCTTT. This rearrangement joins TRBV6-1 to TRBJ1-1; TRBD1 matches at 7 bases. V was clipped by 11 bases and J by 0 bases; unmatched bases: 9. This CDR3 spans 14 amino acids. CDR1 and CDR2 (germline): MNHNS, SASEGT.

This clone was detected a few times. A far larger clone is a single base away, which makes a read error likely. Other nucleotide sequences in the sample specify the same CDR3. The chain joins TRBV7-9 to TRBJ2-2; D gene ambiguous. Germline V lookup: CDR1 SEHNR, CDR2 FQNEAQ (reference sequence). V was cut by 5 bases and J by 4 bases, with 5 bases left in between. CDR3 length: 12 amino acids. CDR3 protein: CASSTPTGELFF. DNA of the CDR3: TGTGCCAGCAGCACTCCCACCGGGGAGCTGTTTTTT.

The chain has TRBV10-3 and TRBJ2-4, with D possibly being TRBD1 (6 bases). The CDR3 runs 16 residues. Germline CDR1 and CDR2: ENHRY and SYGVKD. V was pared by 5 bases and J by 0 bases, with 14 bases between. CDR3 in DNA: TGTGCCATCAGTACCGGGACATCCTTAGCCAAAAACATTCAGTACTTC. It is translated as CAISTGTSLAKNIQYF.

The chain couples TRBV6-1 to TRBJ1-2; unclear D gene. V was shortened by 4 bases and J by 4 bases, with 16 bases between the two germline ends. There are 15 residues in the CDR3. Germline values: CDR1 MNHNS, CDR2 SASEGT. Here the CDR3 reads CASSAAPDGIYGYTF. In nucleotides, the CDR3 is TGTGCCAGCAGTGCAGCCCCGGACGGGATCTATGGCTACACCTTC.

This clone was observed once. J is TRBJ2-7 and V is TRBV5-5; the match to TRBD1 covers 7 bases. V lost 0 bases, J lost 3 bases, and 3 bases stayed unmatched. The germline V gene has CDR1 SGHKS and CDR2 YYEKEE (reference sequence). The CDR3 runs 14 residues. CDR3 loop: CASSLDRGIYEQYF. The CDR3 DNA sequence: TGTGCCAGCAGCTTGGACAGGGGCATCTACGAGCAGTACTTC.

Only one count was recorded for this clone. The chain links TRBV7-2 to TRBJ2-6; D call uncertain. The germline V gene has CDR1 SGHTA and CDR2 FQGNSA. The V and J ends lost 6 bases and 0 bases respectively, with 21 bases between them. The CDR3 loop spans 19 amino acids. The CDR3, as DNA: TGTGCCAGCAGTCCCTATGTGCGGATTATTCGCTCTGGGGCCAACGTCCTGACTTTC. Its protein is CASSPYVRIIRSGANVLTF. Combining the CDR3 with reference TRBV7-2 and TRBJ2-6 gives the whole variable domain GAGVSQSPSNKVTEKGKDVELRCDPISGHTALYWYRQSLGQGLEFLIYFQGNSAPDKSGLPSDRFSAERTGGSVSTLTIQRTQQEDSAVYLCASSPYVRIIRSGANVLTFGAGSRLTVL.

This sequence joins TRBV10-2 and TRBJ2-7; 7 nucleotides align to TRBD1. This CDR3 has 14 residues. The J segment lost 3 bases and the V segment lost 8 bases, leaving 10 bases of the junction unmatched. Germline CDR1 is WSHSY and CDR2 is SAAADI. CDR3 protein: CASGSGTAFYEQYF. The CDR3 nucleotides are TGCGCCAGCGGTTCAGGGACAGCTTTCTACGAGCAGTACTTC.

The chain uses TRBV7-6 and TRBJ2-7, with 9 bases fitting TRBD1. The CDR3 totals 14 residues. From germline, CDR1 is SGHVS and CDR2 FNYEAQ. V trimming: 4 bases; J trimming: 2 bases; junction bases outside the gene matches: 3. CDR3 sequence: CASSSGTGTYEQYF. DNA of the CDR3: TGTGCCAGCAGCTCCGGGACAGGGACCTACGAGCAGTACTTC.

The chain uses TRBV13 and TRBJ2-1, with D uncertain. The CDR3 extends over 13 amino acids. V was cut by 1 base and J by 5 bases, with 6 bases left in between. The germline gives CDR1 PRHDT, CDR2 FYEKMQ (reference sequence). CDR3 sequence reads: CASSLVRHNEQFF. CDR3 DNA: TGTGCCAGCAGCTTAGTTCGGCACAATGAGCAGTTCTTC.

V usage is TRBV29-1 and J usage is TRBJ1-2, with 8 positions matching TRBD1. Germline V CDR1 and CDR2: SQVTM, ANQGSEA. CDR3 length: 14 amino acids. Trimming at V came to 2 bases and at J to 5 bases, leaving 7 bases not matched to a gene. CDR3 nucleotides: TGCAGCGTTGAACCGCAGGGGGCATATTATGGCTACACCTTC. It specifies CSVEPQGAYYGYTF.